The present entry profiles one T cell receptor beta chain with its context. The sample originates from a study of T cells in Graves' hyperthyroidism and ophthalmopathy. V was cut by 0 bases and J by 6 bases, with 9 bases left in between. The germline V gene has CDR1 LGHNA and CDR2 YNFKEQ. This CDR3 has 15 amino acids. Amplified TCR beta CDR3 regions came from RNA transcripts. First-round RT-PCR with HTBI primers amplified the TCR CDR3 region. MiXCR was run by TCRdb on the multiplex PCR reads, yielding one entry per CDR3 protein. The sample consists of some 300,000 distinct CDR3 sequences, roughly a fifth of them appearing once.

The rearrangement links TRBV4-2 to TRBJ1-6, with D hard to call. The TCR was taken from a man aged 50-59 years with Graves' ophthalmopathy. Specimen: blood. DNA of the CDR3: TGTGCCAGCAGCCAAGAACCAAGGAGTAATTCACCCCTCCACTTT. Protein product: CASSQEPRSNSPLHF.